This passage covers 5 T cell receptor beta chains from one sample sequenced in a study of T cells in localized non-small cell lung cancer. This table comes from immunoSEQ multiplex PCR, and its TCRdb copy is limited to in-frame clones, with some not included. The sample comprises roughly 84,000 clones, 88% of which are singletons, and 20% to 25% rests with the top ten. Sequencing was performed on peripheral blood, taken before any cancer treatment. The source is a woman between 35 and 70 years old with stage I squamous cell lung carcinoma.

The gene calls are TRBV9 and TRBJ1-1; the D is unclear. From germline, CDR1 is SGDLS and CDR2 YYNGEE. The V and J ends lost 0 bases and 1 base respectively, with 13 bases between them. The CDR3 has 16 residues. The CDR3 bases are TGTGCCAGCAGCGTAGAGGGCAGCCTGAGGAACACTGAAGCTTTCTTT. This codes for CASSVEGSLRNTEAFF.

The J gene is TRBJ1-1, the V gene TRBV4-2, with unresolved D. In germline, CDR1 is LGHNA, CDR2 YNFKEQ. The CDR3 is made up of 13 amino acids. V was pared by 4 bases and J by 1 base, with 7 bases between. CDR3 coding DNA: TGTGCCAGCAGCCCCAACACGAACACTGAAGCTTTCTTT. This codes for CASSPNTNTEAFF.

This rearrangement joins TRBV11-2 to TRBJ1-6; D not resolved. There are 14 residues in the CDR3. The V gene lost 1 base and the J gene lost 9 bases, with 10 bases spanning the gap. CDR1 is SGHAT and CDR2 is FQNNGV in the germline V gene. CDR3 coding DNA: TGTGCCAGCAGCTTAGCGGGCACTTCTTCACCCCTCCACTTT. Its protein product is CASSLAGTSSPLHF.

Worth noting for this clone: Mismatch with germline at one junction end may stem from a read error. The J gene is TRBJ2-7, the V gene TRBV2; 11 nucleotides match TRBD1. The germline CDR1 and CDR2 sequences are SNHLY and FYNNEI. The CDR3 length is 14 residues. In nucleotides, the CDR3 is TGTGCCAGTAGTGCTGGACAGGGGGCAAGGGAGCAGTACTTC. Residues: CASSAGQGAREQYF. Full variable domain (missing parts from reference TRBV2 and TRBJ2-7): EPEVTQTPSHQVTQMGQEVILRCVPISNHLYFYWYRQILGQKVEFLVSFYNNEISEKSEIFDDQFSVERPDGSNFTLKIRSTKLEDSAMYFCASSAGQGAREQYFGPGTRLTVT.

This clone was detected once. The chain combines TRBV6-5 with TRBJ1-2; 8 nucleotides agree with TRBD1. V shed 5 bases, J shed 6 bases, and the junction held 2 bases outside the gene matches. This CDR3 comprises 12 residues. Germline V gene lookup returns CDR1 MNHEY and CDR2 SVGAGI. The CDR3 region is CASSDRGNGYTF. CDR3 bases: TGTGCCAGCAGTGACAGGGGAAATGGCTACACCTTC.